The T cell receptor (beta chain) described here comes from a study of blood T cell repertoires in COVID-19. Study-level information: The study drew acute and convalescent COVID-19 samples from the United States, Italy and Spain. Nucleic acid was either cDNA or gDNA, and it came from T cells, B-cell-depleted T cells, or PBMCs.

The protocol was immunoSEQ multiplex PCR, while the TCRdb copy is restricted to in-frame clones and leaves out a portion. The data contain some 76,000 clones, roughly nine tenths of them seen just once; the ten biggest clones take up approximately 17%. V was cut by 3 bases and J by 8 bases, with 5 bases left in between. Germline CDR1 and CDR2: MDHEN and SYDVKM. This CDR3 contains 11 residues. This chain uses TRBV28 with TRBJ2-1; D gene unclear. The sequence was obtained from a man older than 75 in a cohort sampled during active COVID-19. The sequenced sample was peripheral blood. CDR3 protein: CASSLLDEQFF. CDR3 nucleotides: TGTGCCAGCAGTTTGTTAGATGAGCAGTTCTTC.